The 13 T cell receptor beta chains given below trace back to one sample, sequenced in a study of blood T cells in healthy people across ages. Combining a sample-barcoded 5' primer with a J-beta primer mix, a second PCR ran for 7 to 11 cycles. In TCRdb, the 5' RACE reads were re-called with MiXCR into one record per CDR3 protein. The sample holds roughly 1.9 million distinct CDR3 sequences; roughly two fifths are singletons and the top ten take roughly 23%. The sequenced sample was blood. The receptor source for this set is a human donor in good health.

The table lists this clonotype with a count of one. This chain uses TRBV5-1 with TRBJ1-2; D unresolved. This CDR3 contains 16 residues. Germline V gene sequence: CDR1 SGHRS, CDR2 YFSETQ. Trimming removed 4 bases from V and 4 bases from J, with 20 bases in between. This CDR3 is CASSPMLPKNFYGYTF. The CDR3 region has the DNA TGCGCCAGCAGCCCGATGCTCCCCAAAAATTTCTATGGCTACACCTTC. The full variable domain, with the rest looked up from reference TRBV5-1 and TRBJ1-2, is KAGVTQTPRYLIKTRGQQVTLSCSPISGHRSVSWYQQTPGQGLQFLFEYFSETQRNKGNFPGRFSGRQFSNSRSEMNVSTLELGDSALYLCASSPMLPKNFYGYTFGSGTRLTVV.

The chain links TRBV6-2 or TRBV6-3 to TRBJ2-7; TRBD2 might be the D (6 bases). Germline CDR1 MNHEY, CDR2 SVGEGT. The ends were cut back, 8 bases at V and 3 bases at J, with 14 bases in the middle. The CDR3 spans 13 residues. The CDR3 sequence is CASDGGVIYEQYF. The CDR3 DNA follows: TGTGCCAGCGATGGCGGGGTGATCTACGAGCAGTACTTC.

This clonotype has just a few counts. The chain joins TRBV6-6 to TRBJ2-3; D perhaps matches TRBD2 (5 bases). Germline V CDR1 and CDR2: MNHNY, SVGAGI (reference sequence). V lost 3 bases and J lost 4, with 11 bases in between. CDR3 length: 14 amino acids. In DNA form, the CDR3 reads TGTGCCAGCAGTTATGTCCTAGCCCCAGATACGCAGTATTTT. Encoded protein: CASSYVLAPDTQYF.

V usage is TRBV5-1 and J usage is TRBJ1-2; possibly TRBD1 for D (5 bases). V dropped 4 bases and J dropped 8 bases, with 12 bases sitting between them. CDR1 SGHRS and CDR2 YFSETQ come from the germline V gene. The CDR3 covers 12 residues. In DNA, the CDR3 is TGCGCCAGCAGCGAAGGACAAATCGGCTACACCTTC. It yields the protein CASSEGQIGYTF.

The chain is built from TRBV20-1 and TRBJ2-3; D gene ambiguous. V was trimmed by 5 bases and J by 1 base, leaving 13 bases between them. The CDR3 is 14 residues long. Germline V gene sequence: CDR1 DFQATT, CDR2 SNEGSKA (reference sequence). CDR3 in amino acids: CSAPGPLGTDTQYF. The CDR3 coding sequence is TGCAGTGCTCCCGGACCCCTTGGCACAGATACGCAGTATTTT.

This clonotype was observed a handful of times. J is TRBJ2-3 and V is TRBV29-1; no firm D call. With 8 bases removed from V and 4 bases from J, the gap between germline ends came to 13 bases. Germline CDR1 and CDR2: SQVTM and ANQGSEA. The CDR3 spans 12 residues. The CDR3, as DNA: TGCAGCCCTGGGATATTAGCAGATACGCAGTATTTT. Protein product: CSPGILADTQYF.

The CDR3: CASSLRDRAVEQYF. CDR3 DNA sequence: TGTGCCAGCAGTTTAAGGGACAGGGCTGTCGAGCAGTACTTC. The rearrangement uses TRBV27 and TRBJ2-7, with 9 nucleotides matching TRBD1. Germline CDR1 MNHEY, CDR2 SMNVEV (reference sequence). V shed 2 bases, J shed 6 bases, and the junction held 5 bases outside the gene matches. This CDR3 comprises 14 residues.

This clonotype showed up many times. The V gene is TRBV7-2, the J gene TRBJ1-2; possibly TRBD1 for D (6 bases). The CDR3 runs 14 residues. Trimming stripped 3 bases from V and 4 bases from J, with 12 bases between. Germline values: CDR1 SGHTA, CDR2 FQGNSA. The CDR3 DNA follows: TGTGCCAGCAGCTTGAGGACAGAACTCTATGGCTACACCTTC. Translated: CASSLRTELYGYTF.

The chain combines TRBV3-1 with TRBJ2-1; possibly TRBD2 for D (5 bases). The CDR3 extends over 15 amino acids. Germline-derived CDR1 and CDR2 are LGHDT and YNNKEL (reference sequence). V was trimmed by 1 base and J by 8 bases, leaving 15 bases between them. The CDR3 DNA sequence: TGTGCCAGCAGCCAAGCAGGACGGGAATGTGATGAGCAGTTCTTC. Translation gives CASSQAGRECDEQFF.

This clonotype has at least ten counts. The V call is TRBV4-1, the J call TRBJ1-2; TRBD1 might be the D (6 bases). Trimming left V 0 bases short and J 2 bases short, with 19 bases between. The CDR3 is made up of 18 amino acids. Germline values: CDR1 MGHRA, CDR2 YSYEKL. The CDR3 nucleotides read TGCGCCAGCAGCCAAGAGGTACAGGGAGGAATTATAAACTATGGCTACACCTTC. Translation gives CASSQEVQGGIINYGYTF.

The rearrangement uses TRBV20-1 and TRBJ2-7, with TRBD2 matching 11 bases. CDR1 is DFQATT, CDR2 SNEGSKA, per germline (reference sequence). This CDR3 contains 13 residues. Trimming cost V 4 bases and J 3 bases; bases outside gene matches: 2. CDR3 sequence (DNA): TGCAGTGCTAAACTAGCGGGGGTCTACGAGCAGTACTTC. It codes for CSAKLAGVYEQYF.

This clonotype was found a few times. The V gene is TRBV7-2, the J gene TRBJ2-1; 11 nucleotides agree with TRBD1. Germline V gene data show CDR1 as SGHTA and CDR2 as FQGNSA. The CDR3 extends over 16 amino acids. J was trimmed by 7 bases and V by 2 bases; bases with no gene match: 7. The CDR3 is CASSLRTGGPGNEQFF. In DNA, the CDR3 is TGTGCCAGCAGCTTAAGGACAGGGGGCCCTGGGAATGAGCAGTTCTTC. Combining the CDR3 with reference TRBV7-2 and TRBJ2-1 gives the whole variable domain GAGVSQSPSNKVTEKGKDVELRCDPISGHTALYWYRQSLGQGLEFLIYFQGNSAPDKSGLPSDRFSAERTGGSVSTLTIQRTQQEDSAVYLCASSLRTGGPGNEQFFGPGTRLTVL.

This clonotype appeared a few times. The chain combines TRBV6-2 or TRBV6-3 with TRBJ2-1; D may be TRBD2 (6 bases). The CDR3 contains 14 residues. CDR1 and CDR2 from the germline V gene are MNHEY and SVGEGT. V was cut by 5 bases and J by 4 bases, with 12 bases left in between. This CDR3 is CASSVIAEYNEQFF. The DNA of the CDR3 is TGTGCCAGCAGTGTAATAGCGGAGTACAATGAGCAGTTCTTC.